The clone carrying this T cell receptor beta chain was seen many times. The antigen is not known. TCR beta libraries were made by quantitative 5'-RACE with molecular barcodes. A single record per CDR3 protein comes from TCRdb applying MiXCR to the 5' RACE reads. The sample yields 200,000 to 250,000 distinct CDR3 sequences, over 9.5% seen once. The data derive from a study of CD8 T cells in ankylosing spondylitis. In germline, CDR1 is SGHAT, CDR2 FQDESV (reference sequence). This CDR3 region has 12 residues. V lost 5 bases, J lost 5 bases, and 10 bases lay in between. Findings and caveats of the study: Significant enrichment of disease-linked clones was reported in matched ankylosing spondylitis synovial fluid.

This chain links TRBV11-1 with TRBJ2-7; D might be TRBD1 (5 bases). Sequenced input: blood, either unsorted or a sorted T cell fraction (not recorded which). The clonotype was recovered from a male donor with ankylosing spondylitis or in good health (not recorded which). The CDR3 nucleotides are TGTGCCAGCAGCCCAGGGTCCGACGAGCAGTACTTC. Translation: CASSPGSDEQYF.